The entry that follows covers one T cell receptor (beta chain) sequence. The CDR3 extends over 15 amino acids. The germline CDR1 and CDR2 sequences are SGHNT and YYREEE (reference sequence). V gave up 4 bases and J gave up 2 bases; unmatched junction bases: 5. This sample is part of a study of T cell changes during pregnancy in multiple sclerosis. Sequenced by immunoSEQ multiplex PCR; TCRdb stores in-frame clones only, minus some. The sample records 30,000 to 40,000 clones, approximately 90% being singletons. This chain joins TRBV5-4 and TRBJ2-1; 8 bases map to TRBD1. This specimen consisted of CD4+ T cells from peripheral blood mononuclear cells, obtained in the third trimester of pregnancy. The sequence was collected from a female donor in good health, enrolled as a control in a pregnancy study. CDR3: CASSLRDRTYNEQFF. CDR3 nucleotide sequence: TGTGCCAGCAGCCTCCGGGACAGGACCTACAATGAGCAGTTCTTC.